The source of this T cell receptor (beta chain) is a study of blood T cell repertoires in COVID-19. Clones were read by immunoSEQ multiplex PCR, and TCRdb kept only the in-frame ones, dropping some. Among about 200,000 clones listed, just under 85% were seen once. The CDR3 contains 11 residues. Trimming stripped 7 bases from V and 8 bases from J, with 11 bases between. The V gene's germline CDR1 is LNHDA and CDR2 SQIVND (reference sequence). Source material: peripheral blood. The source is a human donor with acute or convalescent COVID-19. The donor label of this sample is uncertain. The chain has TRBV19 and TRBJ1-2; D is possibly TRBD1 (5 bases). CDR3 region: CASNQNRGYTF. CDR3 nucleotide sequence: TGTGCCAGTAACCAGAACAGGGGCTACACCTTC.